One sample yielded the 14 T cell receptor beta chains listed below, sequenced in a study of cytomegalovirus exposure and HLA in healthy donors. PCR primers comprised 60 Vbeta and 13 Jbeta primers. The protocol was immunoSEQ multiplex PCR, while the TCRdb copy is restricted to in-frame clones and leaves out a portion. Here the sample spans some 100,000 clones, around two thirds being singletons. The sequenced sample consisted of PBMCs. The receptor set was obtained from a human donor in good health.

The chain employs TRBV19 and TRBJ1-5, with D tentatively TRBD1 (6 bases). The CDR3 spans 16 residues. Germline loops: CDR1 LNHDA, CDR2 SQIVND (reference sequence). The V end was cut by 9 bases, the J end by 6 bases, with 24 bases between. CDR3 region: CASSEEGQGRFQPQHF. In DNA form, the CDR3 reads TGTGCCAGCTCAGAAGAGGGGCAGGGGCGGTTTCAGCCCCAGCATTTT.

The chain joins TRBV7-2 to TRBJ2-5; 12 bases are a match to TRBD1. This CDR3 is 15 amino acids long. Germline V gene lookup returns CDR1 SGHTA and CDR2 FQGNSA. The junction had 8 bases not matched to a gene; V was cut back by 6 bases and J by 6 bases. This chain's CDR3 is CASRPGQGAGQTQYF. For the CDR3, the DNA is TGTGCCAGCAGACCGGGACAGGGGGCCGGACAGACCCAGTACTTC.

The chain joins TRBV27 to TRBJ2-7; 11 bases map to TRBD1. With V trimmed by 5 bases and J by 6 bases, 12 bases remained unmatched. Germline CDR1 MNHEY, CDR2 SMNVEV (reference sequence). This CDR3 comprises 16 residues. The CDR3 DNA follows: TGTGCCAGCAGTCCGTACAATGGACAGGGGGCGGGCGAGCAGTACTTC. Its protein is CASSPYNGQGAGEQYF.

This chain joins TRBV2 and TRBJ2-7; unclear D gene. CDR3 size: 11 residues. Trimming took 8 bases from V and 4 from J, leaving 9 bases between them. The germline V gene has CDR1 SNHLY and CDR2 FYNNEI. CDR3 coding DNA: TGTGCCAGCCAGAAGGAGTACGAGCAGTACTTC. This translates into CASQKEYEQYF.

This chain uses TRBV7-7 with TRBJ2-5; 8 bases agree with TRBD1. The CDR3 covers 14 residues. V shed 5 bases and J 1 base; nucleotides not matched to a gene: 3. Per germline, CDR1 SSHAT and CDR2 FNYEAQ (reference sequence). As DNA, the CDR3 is TGTGCCAGCAGCCCCAGGGGGCCCCAAGAGACCCAGTACTTC. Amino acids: CASSPRGPQETQYF.

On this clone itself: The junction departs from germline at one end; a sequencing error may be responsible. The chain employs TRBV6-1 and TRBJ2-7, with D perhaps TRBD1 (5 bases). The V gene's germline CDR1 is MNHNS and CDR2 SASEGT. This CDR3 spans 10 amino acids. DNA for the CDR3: TGTGCCAGCAGTGAGGGGAACAGGTCCTTC. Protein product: CASSEGNRSF.

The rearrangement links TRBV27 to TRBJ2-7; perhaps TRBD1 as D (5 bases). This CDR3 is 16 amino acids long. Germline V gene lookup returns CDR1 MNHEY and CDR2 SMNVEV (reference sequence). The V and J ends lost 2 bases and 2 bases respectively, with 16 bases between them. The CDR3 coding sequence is TGTGCCAGCAGTTTAGGGCAGGGTCCGGGTCCCTACGAGCAGTACTTC. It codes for CASSLGQGPGPYEQYF.

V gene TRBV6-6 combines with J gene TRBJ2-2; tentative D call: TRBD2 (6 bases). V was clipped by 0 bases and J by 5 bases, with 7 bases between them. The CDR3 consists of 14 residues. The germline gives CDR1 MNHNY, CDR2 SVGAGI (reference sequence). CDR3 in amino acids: CASSYSRGTGELFF. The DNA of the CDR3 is TGTGCCAGCAGTTACTCGCGGGGTACCGGGGAGCTGTTTTTT.

The CDR3 here is CASSVPASGNTDTQYF. CDR3 DNA: TGTGCCAGCAGTGTACCGGCTAGCGGGAACACAGATACGCAGTATTTT. This chain connects TRBV28 to TRBJ2-3; 9 bases map to TRBD2. Germline V CDR1 and CDR2: MDHEN, SYDVKM. The CDR3 has 16 residues. V lost 5 bases, J lost 2 bases, and 8 bases stayed unmatched.

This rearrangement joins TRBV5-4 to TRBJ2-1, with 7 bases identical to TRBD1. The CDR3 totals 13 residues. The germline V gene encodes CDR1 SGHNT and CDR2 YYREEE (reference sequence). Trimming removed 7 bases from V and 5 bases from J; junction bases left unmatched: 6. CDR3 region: CASRWQGDNEQFF. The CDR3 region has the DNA TGTGCCAGCCGCTGGCAGGGGGACAATGAGCAGTTCTTC. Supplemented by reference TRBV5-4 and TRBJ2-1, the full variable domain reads ETGVTQSPTHLIKTRGQQVTLRCSSQSGHNTVSWYQQALGQGPQFIFQYYREEENGRGNFPPRFSGLQFPNYSSELNVNALELDDSALYLCASRWQGDNEQFFGPGTRLTVL.

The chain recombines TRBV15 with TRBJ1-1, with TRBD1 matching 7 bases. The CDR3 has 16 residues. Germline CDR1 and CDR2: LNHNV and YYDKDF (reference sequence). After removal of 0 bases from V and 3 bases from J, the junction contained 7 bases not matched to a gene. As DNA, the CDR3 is TGTGCCACCAGCAGAGAGAGGGGGCTAGGGGACACTGAAGCTTTCTTT. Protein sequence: CATSRERGLGDTEAFF.

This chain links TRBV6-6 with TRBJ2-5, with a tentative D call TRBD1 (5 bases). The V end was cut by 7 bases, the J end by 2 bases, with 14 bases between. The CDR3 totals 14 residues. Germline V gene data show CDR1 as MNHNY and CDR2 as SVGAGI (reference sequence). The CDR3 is CASKGSGRQETQYF. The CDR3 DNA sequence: TGTGCCAGCAAGGGGTCCGGGCGGCAAGAGACCCAGTACTTC.

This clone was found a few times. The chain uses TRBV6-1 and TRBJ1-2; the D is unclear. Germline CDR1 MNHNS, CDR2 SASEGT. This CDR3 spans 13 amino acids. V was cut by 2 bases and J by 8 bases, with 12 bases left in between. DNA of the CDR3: TGTGCCAGCAGTGAATCGCATGGGCGCGGCTACACCTTC. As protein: CASSESHGRGYTF.

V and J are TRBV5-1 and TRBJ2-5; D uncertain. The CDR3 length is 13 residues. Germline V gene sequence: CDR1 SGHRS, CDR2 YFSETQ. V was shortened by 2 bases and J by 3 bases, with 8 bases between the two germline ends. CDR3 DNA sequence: TGCGCCAGCAGCTTCGACTTGGAAGAGACCCAGTACTTC. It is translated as CASSFDLEETQYF.